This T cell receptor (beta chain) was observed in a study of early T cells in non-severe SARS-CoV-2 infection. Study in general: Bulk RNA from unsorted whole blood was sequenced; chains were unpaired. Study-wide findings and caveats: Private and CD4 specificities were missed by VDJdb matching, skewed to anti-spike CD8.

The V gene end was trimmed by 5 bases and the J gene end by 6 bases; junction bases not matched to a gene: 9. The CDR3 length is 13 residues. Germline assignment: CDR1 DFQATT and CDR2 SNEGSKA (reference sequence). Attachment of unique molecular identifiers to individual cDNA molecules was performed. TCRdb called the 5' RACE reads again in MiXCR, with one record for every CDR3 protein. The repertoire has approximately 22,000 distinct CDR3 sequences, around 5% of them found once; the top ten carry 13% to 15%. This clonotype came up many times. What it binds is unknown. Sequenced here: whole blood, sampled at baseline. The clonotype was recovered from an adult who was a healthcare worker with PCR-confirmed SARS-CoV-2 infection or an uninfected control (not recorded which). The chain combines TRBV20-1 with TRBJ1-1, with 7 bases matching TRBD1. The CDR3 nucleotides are TGCAGTGCTCGCCCAACAGGGGACGCTGAAGCTTTCTTT. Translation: CSARPTGDAEAFF.